This TCR beta chain was found in a study of blood T cells in healthy people across ages. Germline-derived CDR1 and CDR2 are SGHTA and FQGNSA. This CDR3 has 13 residues. Trimming removed 3 bases at V and 5 bases at J, with 10 bases between. Whole-study results and caveats: A roughly linear fall in TCR beta diversity per million T cells was seen with increasing age. From one million sequenced T cells, diversity estimates were lower bounds.

The authors ran a second PCR of about 6 to 11 cycles using a sample-barcoded 5' primer and a J-beta primer mix. TCRdb called the 5' RACE reads again in MiXCR, with one record for every CDR3 protein. The sample has roughly 1,800,000 distinct CDR3 sequences; about 50% are singletons. About this clonotype: Its antigen remains unknown.

Material for sequencing was blood. The clonotype was recovered from a middle-aged woman in good health. The chain is built from TRBV7-2 and TRBJ2-5; D not certain. CDR3 bases: TGTGCCAGCAGCTTCTTTGCTATGGAGACCCAGTACTTC. It codes for CASSFFAMETQYF.